This T cell receptor (beta chain) was recorded in a study of immune heterogeneity within non-small cell lung tumors. Template was bulk tumor genomic DNA, about 620 ng per sample. From each primary tumor, several far-apart biopsies were obtained during surgery. Enrolled patients presented with newly diagnosed, previously untreated non-small cell lung cancer and underwent curative surgery. Multiplex PCR amplified TCR beta CDR3 with 32 V and 13 J primers. One entry per CDR3 protein results from TCRdb running MiXCR on the multiplex PCR reads. This repertoire shows some 4,000 distinct CDR3 sequences, 20% to 25% found once; its top ten account for roughly 8.3%. CDR1 is KGHSH and CDR2 is LQKENI in the germline V gene. CDR3 length: 13 amino acids. As concerns this clonotype: The junction and the germline gene differ at one end; a read error may be behind it.

This sequence was found in a man between 65 and 85 years old with non-small cell lung cancer. Sequenced material: lung tumor tissue. V and J are TRBV18 and TRBJ1-2, with D unclear. CDR3 nucleotide sequence: TGTGCCAGCTCACCTACGGAGGGAAATGGCTGCACCTTC. This codes for CASSPTEGNGCTF.